The clone carrying this T cell receptor (beta chain) has just a few counts. Germline V gene lookup returns CDR1 MNHEY and CDR2 SVGAGI. This CDR3 is 15 amino acids long. Trimming stripped 7 bases from V and 3 bases from J, with 15 bases between. In the original workflow: Reference gene primer amplification gave nucleated cell count estimates. Only in-frame clones appear in the TCRdb table, and some are missing; sequencing was by immunoSEQ multiplex PCR. For V, J and clone size, that table is used; D and trimming come from the DNA. Here the sample spans more than 80,000 clones, about 79% being singletons. This sample stems from a study of blood T cell repertoires in COVID-19. Study summary: Both acute and convalescent COVID-19 samples were obtained from the United States, Italy and Spain. Sources were T cells, B-cell-depleted T cells, or PBMCs; the material itself was cDNA or gDNA.

Seattle researchers signed up patients amid active infection and tracked them longitudinally. The V call is TRBV6-5, the J call TRBJ2-2; no reliable D call. The source of this sequence is a man older than 75 with COVID-19, enrolled during active disease. The sample comprised peripheral blood. CDR3 sequence (DNA): TGTGCCAGCAACCGAAGGTCAGGCCACACCGGGGAGCTGTTTTTT. Its protein is CASNRRSGHTGELFF.